The 3 T cell receptor beta chains presented below share a single source sample, sequenced in a study of cytomegalovirus exposure and HLA in healthy donors. Vbeta (60) and Jbeta (13) primers were used in the PCR. Generated by immunoSEQ multiplex PCR, the TCRdb table keeps only in-frame clones and is missing some. This table has tens of thousands of clones, under 65% appearing once. Specimen: PBMCs. Receptors originate from a male donor in good health and CMV-seropositive.

The chain combines TRBV28 with TRBJ1-1, with D perhaps matching TRBD1 (5 bases). The germline gives CDR1 MDHEN, CDR2 SYDVKM. This CDR3 is 13 amino acids long. Between the trimmed V and J ends, which lost 3 bases and 2 bases, there was a span of 7 bases. CDR3 loop: CASSLGLNTEAFF. The DNA for the CDR3 is TGTGCCAGCAGTTTGGGACTTAACACTGAAGCTTTCTTT. Looking up the rest from reference TRBV28 and TRBJ1-1 gives the full variable domain: DVKVTQSSRYLVKRTGEKVFLECVQDMDHENMFWYRQDPGLGLRLIYFSYDVKMKEKGDIPEGYSVSREKKERFSLILESASTNQTSMYLCASSLGLNTEAFFGQGTRLTVV.

This clone was recorded a few times. V gene TRBV10-3 combines with J gene TRBJ2-1; 11 nucleotides match TRBD2. CDR3 length: 16 residues. Germline values: CDR1 ENHRY, CDR2 SYGVKD. V dropped 6 bases and J dropped 0; count of bases not matched to a gene: 4. The CDR3 nucleotides read TGTGCCATCAGGACTAGCGGGGAAAGCTCCTACAATGAGCAGTTCTTC. Protein: CAIRTSGESSYNEQFF.

The chain combines TRBV11-2 with TRBJ1-6; TRBD1 is a possible D gene (6 bases). V was trimmed by 8 bases and J by 4 bases, leaving 12 bases between them. The CDR3 length is 14 residues. CDR1 SGHAT and CDR2 FQNNGV come from the germline V gene. The CDR3 DNA is TGTGCCAGCCGCCTACAGGGTTATAATTCACCCCTCCACTTT. Translated: CASRLQGYNSPLHF.